The TCR beta chain under discussion was sequenced for a study of blood T cell repertoires in COVID-19. TCRdb keeps only in-frame clones here, not all; method: immunoSEQ multiplex PCR. The sample lists a few hundred thousand clones, about four fifths occurring once. Each recovered donor of Cohort 3 presented with two negative PCRs, clearance, or symptom resolution. The CDR3 length is 19 residues. CDR1 and CDR2 (germline): LGHDT, YNNKEL (reference sequence). V gave up 4 bases and J gave up 7 bases; unmatched junction bases: 19. V is TRBV3-1 (or the pseudogene TRBV3-2) and J is TRBJ2-1; 10 nucleotides match TRBD2. This receptor was obtained from a woman aged 45-60 years who had recovered from COVID-19. The sequencing sample was made of PBMCs or T cells enriched from blood (not recorded which). CDR3 residues: CASSPGWGLLAGTGNEQFF. The CDR3 coding sequence is TGTGCCAGCAGCCCCGGATGGGGTCTACTAGCGGGAACGGGTAATGAGCAGTTCTTC.